These 6 T cell receptor beta chains share one sample of origin, sequenced in a study of spatial heterogeneity in lung cancer. Sample time point: sample taken at primary tumor resection. The sequenced material consisted of unsorted whole RNA from tumor, nontumor lung or frozen PBMC. TCRdb passed the 5' RACE reads through MiXCR, listing each CDR3 protein once. Of 12,000 or so distinct CDR3 sequences in the sample, about 13% were seen once. Specimen: PBMCs, collected at surgery. All receptors derive from a female donor with early-stage non-small cell lung cancer.

The chain joins TRBV29-1 to TRBJ1-1; D is possibly TRBD1 (5 bases). The ends were cut back, 2 bases at V and 10 bases at J, with 11 bases in the middle. The germline CDR1 and CDR2 sequences are SQVTM and ANQGSEA. This CDR3 region has 11 residues. CDR3 in amino acids: CSVELTARAFF. CDR3 nucleotide sequence: TGCAGCGTTGAATTGACAGCGAGAGCTTTCTTT.

The chain is built from TRBV29-1 and TRBJ2-7; perhaps TRBD2 as D (5 bases). Per germline, CDR1 SQVTM and CDR2 ANQGSEA. Trimming removed 5 bases from V and 4 bases from J, with 12 bases in between. This CDR3 contains 12 residues. The CDR3 region has the DNA TGCAGCGTTCTCCGAGGGCCTTACGAGCAGTACTTC. It is translated as CSVLRGPYEQYF.

Many counts were recorded for this clonotype. This rearrangement joins TRBV19 to TRBJ1-4; tentatively, D is TRBD1 (5 bases). V lost 4 bases, J lost 12 bases, and 9 bases lay in between. The CDR3 extends over 11 amino acids. Germline V CDR1 and CDR2: LNHDA, SQIVND (reference sequence). The CDR3 is CASSKPGQLFF. CDR3 sequence (DNA): TGTGCCAGTAGTAAACCGGGACAACTGTTTTTT.

This clonotype was picked up many times. The rearrangement uses TRBV7-2 and TRBJ2-1; TRBD1 aligns across 9 bases. J gave up 8 bases and V 8 bases, and 7 bases lay outside the gene matches. Looked up from germline, CDR1 is SGHTA and CDR2 is FQGNSA. The CDR3 length is 13 residues. The CDR3 reads CASGLDRGDEQFF. The CDR3 DNA is TGTGCCAGCGGCCTAGACAGGGGGGATGAGCAGTTCTTC.

There are many counts of this clonotype. V and J are TRBV20-1 and TRBJ1-5, with a weak D call TRBD1 (5 bases). Germline CDR1 and CDR2: DFQATT and SNEGSKA (reference sequence). This CDR3 is 13 amino acids long. Between the trimmed V and J ends, which lost 4 bases and 1 base, there was a span of 8 bases. The CDR3 DNA follows: TGCAGTGCTACACGACAGAGCAATCAGCCCCAGCATTTT. Translated: CSATRQSNQPQHF.

This clonotype was seen many times. The genes are TRBV18 and TRBJ2-3, with no clear D. V was shortened by 0 bases and J by 2 bases, with 6 bases between the two germline ends. Germline CDR1 KGHSH, CDR2 LQKENI. CDR3 length: 14 amino acids. DNA for the CDR3: TGTGCCAGCTCACCACCGACACACACAGATACGCAGTATTTT. This encodes CASSPPTHTDTQYF.